This TCR beta chain was documented in a study of T-cell memory formation after mild COVID-19. TCRalpha and TCRbeta libraries used 5'RACE with constant-segment primers and UMIs. TCRdb called the 5' RACE reads again in MiXCR, with one record for every CDR3 protein. This sample has around 130,000 distinct CDR3 sequences; 16% occur once, and the top ten carry roughly 13%. The receptor was isolated from an adult woman who had mild COVID-19 (a few samples of this study predate the infection). Cell type and time point are not known. The sequencing sample was made of PBMCs or a T cell subset sorted from them (not recorded which).

CDR3 nucleotides: TGTGCCAGCAGCGGGGACGGAAGCTCCTACGAGCAGTACTTC. It is translated as CASSGDGSSYEQYF. This chain uses TRBV9 with TRBJ2-7; D assignment may be TRBD1 or TRBD2 (5 bases each). V was clipped by 3 bases and J by 0 bases, with 10 bases between them. This CDR3 spans 14 amino acids. Per germline, CDR1 SGDLS and CDR2 YYNGEE.